The following is a T cell receptor (beta chain) sequence with its context. What it recognizes is unknown. The same CDR3 is also encoded by other DNA sequences in this sample. Treatment given: oral pan-JAK inhibitor, 5-10 mg twice daily. Peripheral blood samples and lesional scalp punch biopsies were obtained from alopecia areata patients. cDNA reverse transcribed from extracted RNA served as the sequencing template. Sequenced by immunoSEQ multiplex PCR; TCRdb stores in-frame clones only, minus some. The sample lists roughly 190,000 clones, 50% to 60% occurring once. The CDR3 extends over 15 amino acids. V was pared by 1 base and J by 4 bases, with 9 bases between. The germline gives CDR1 SGHRS, CDR2 YFSETQ. This specimen belongs to a study of CD8+ T cells in alopecia areata. Study-level information: Tofacitinib was given for 6 to 18 months, then stopped for 6 months. Regarding the study as a whole: Lesional scalp, especially alopecia totalis/universalis, showed higher clonality than normal scalp. Tofacitinib significantly reduced both scalp clonality and expanded CD8+ clones among the top 100.

The chain couples TRBV5-1 to TRBJ2-6; D gene ambiguous. This TCR was sampled from a human donor with alopecia areata. The sample was CD4+ T cells sorted from blood, taken at week 4, from a patient treated with tofacitinib. CDR3 sequence reads: CASSLSSSGANVLTF. CDR3 DNA: TGCGCCAGCAGCTTGTCTTCCTCCGGGGCCAACGTCCTGACTTTC.